This TCR beta chain was retrieved from a study of T cell responses to AZD1222 COVID-19 vaccine. Findings and caveats of the study: Rises in breadth and depth of Spike-specific TCRs came after two AZD1222 doses. There were mostly white British donors and more females than males, and clonal diversity was possibly underestimated. Unmutated regions of variants are reportedly targeted by nearly half of spike-specific TCRs. At baseline, seropositivity was found in only 5 to 7 AZD1222 recipients.

The CDR3 runs 13 residues. The germline CDR1 and CDR2 sequences are GTSNPN and SVGIG (reference sequence). Trimming shortened V by 7 bases and J by 0 bases, and 10 bases separated the two germline ends. Comments on this clone: Its specificity is unknown.

Method: immunoSEQ multiplex PCR; TCRdb's copy keeps in-frame clones and lacks some. The table has over 130,000 clones, 92% seen once; the top ten hold approximately 3.3%. This receptor was identified in an adult who received the AZD1222 COVID-19 vaccine. This specimen consisted of peripheral blood, obtained 28 days after the second AZD1222 dose. This chain uses TRBV30 with TRBJ1-3; TRBD1 might be the D (5 bases). The CDR3: CASEGLSGNTIYF. CDR3 in DNA: TGTGCCTCGGAGGGGCTCTCTGGAAACACCATATATTTT.